Listed below are T cell receptor beta chains from one sample, sequenced in a study of the immune and genomic landscape of osteosarcoma. Produced via immunoSEQ multiplex PCR; TCRdb's table is partial and in-frame only. This table has some 1,700 clones, 60% to 70% appearing once. The source material was primary tumor tissue from the T10 vertebra. These receptors originate from a man between 18 and 35 years old with osteosarcoma. Each CDR3 is given with its conserved first and last residue. The D gene is left open where the match is weak. Not every row has a clone size; where given, it reads once, few, many or a size class.

CDR3 DNA: TGTGCCAGCGGGGGGACAGCCTATAATTCACCCCTCCACTTT; CDR3 protein: CASGGTAYNSPLHF; clone size: NA; D gene: TRBD1; V gene: TRBV2; CDR3 length: 14; J gene: TRBJ1-6
CDR3 DNA: TGTGCCAGCACCTTACTAGTAGACGGGCCAGAGACCCAGTACTTC; CDR3 protein: CASTLLVDGPETQYF; clone size: NA; D gene: NA; V gene: TRBV7-6; CDR3 length: 15; J gene: TRBJ2-5
CDR3 DNA: TGCAGCGTTGATCGCGCGGGGGGGCCCAATGAGCAGTTCTTC; CDR3 protein: CSVDRAGGPNEQFF; clone size: NA; D gene: TRBD2; V gene: TRBV29-1; CDR3 length: 14; J gene: TRBJ2-1
CDR3 DNA: TGTGCCTGTAAGGAGACAGCGAACACTGAAGCTTTCTTT; CDR3 protein: CACKETANTEAFF; clone size: NA; D gene: NA; V gene: TRBV30; CDR3 length: 13; J gene: TRBJ1-1
CDR3 DNA: TGTGCCAGCAGCCAATCGAGGGGTGGAAACACCATATATTTT; CDR3 protein: CASSQSRGGNTIYF; clone size: NA; D gene: NA; V gene: TRBV16; CDR3 length: 14; J gene: TRBJ1-3
CDR3 DNA: TGTGCCAGCAGCTTAGAAAATGAAAAACTGTTTTTT; CDR3 protein: CASSLENEKLFF; clone size: large; D gene: NA; V gene: TRBV7-2; CDR3 length: 12; J gene: TRBJ1-4
CDR3 DNA: TGTGCCAGCAGCCGCGGACCGGACAGGGGGAAGCAGTACTTC; CDR3 protein: CASSRGPDRGKQYF; clone size: NA; D gene: TRBD1; V gene: TRBV6-5; CDR3 length: 14; J gene: TRBJ2-7
CDR3 DNA: TGTGCCAGCAGCCATGCGAGGGGGGGGTACGAGCAGTACTTC; CDR3 protein: CASSHARGGYEQYF; clone size: NA; D gene: NA; V gene: TRBV4-2; CDR3 length: 14; J gene: TRBJ2-7
CDR3 DNA: TGTGCCAGCAGTTTGGCCAGACAGCAGCCCCAGCATTTT; CDR3 protein: CASSLARQQPQHF; clone size: NA; D gene: NA; V gene: TRBV6-5; CDR3 length: 13; J gene: TRBJ1-5
CDR3 DNA: TGTGCCTGGAGTGTATACGGGGGAGCCACAGGGACGCAGTATTTT; CDR3 protein: CAWSVYGGATGTQYF; clone size: NA; D gene: NA; V gene: TRBV30; CDR3 length: 15; J gene: TRBJ2-3
CDR3 DNA: TGCGCCAGCAGCTTGGAATTGGGGGCCTGGGGCTACACCTTC; CDR3 protein: CASSLELGAWGYTF; clone size: NA; D gene: NA; V gene: TRBV5-1; CDR3 length: 14; J gene: TRBJ1-2
CDR3 DNA: TGTGCCAGCAGCTTTGGAACTGTCGCCTACGAGCAGTACTTC; CDR3 protein: CASSFGTVAYEQYF; clone size: NA; D gene: NA; V gene: TRBV5-5; CDR3 length: 14; J gene: TRBJ2-7
CDR3 DNA: TGTGCCAGCAGCCCGATTGGGGGGGCGAACACCGGGGAGCTGTTTTTT; CDR3 protein: CASSPIGGANTGELFF; clone size: NA; D gene: TRBD2; V gene: TRBV28; CDR3 length: 16; J gene: TRBJ2-2
CDR3 DNA: TGTGCCACCAGCAGAGGACAGGGAACCTCCTATGGCTACACCTTC; CDR3 protein: CATSRGQGTSYGYTF; clone size: NA; D gene: TRBD1; V gene: TRBV15; CDR3 length: 15; J gene: TRBJ1-2
CDR3 DNA: TGTGCCAGCAGTTCCACAGGGGGGAACACTGAAGCTTTCTTT; CDR3 protein: CASSSTGGNTEAFF; clone size: NA; D gene: TRBD1; V gene: TRBV28; CDR3 length: 14; J gene: TRBJ1-1
CDR3 DNA: TGTGCCAGCAGCTCAAGCATACAGGGGATCGGCTATGGCTACACCTTC; CDR3 protein: CASSSSIQGIGYGYTF; clone size: NA; D gene: TRBD1; V gene: TRBV7-6; CDR3 length: 16; J gene: TRBJ1-2
CDR3 DNA: TGTGCCAGCAGCGGACAGCTCTACAATGAGCAGTTCTTC; CDR3 protein: CASSGQLYNEQFF; clone size: NA; D gene: NA; V gene: TRBV6-5; CDR3 length: 13; J gene: TRBJ2-1
CDR3 DNA: TGTGCCAGCAGCTTAATCGGGGTCTCTAATTACAATGAGCAGTTCTTC; CDR3 protein: CASSLIGVSNYNEQFF; clone size: NA; D gene: NA; V gene: TRBV11-1; CDR3 length: 16; J gene: TRBJ2-1
CDR3 DNA: TGTGCCAGCAGCTTAGGGACAGGGTCTGGGAGGGCCAACGTCCTGACTTTC; CDR3 protein: CASSLGTGSGRANVLTF; clone size: NA; D gene: TRBD1; V gene: TRBV7-3; CDR3 length: 17; J gene: TRBJ2-6
CDR3 DNA: TGTGCCTGGAGTGTAGGGGGACAGACCTACGAGCAGTACTTC; CDR3 protein: CAWSVGGQTYEQYF; clone size: NA; D gene: TRBD1; V gene: TRBV30; CDR3 length: 14; J gene: TRBJ2-7
CDR3 DNA: TGCGCCAGCAGCTTGCCCCCGGGACAGGCCTCTAGCACAGATACGCAGTATTTT; CDR3 protein: CASSLPPGQASSTDTQYF; clone size: NA; D gene: TRBD1; V gene: TRBV5-1; CDR3 length: 18; J gene: TRBJ2-3
CDR3 DNA: TGTGCCACCAGCAGAGTTTTTGGCAGGCTTGGCAATCAGCCCCAGCATTTT; CDR3 protein: CATSRVFGRLGNQPQHF; clone size: once; D gene: NA; V gene: TRBV15; CDR3 length: 17; J gene: TRBJ1-5
CDR3 DNA: TGTGCTTGGGGGCGCTGGATCCCGAAAACTGAAGCTTTCTTT; CDR3 protein: CAWGRWIPKTEAFF; clone size: few; D gene: NA; V gene: TRBV30; CDR3 length: 14; J gene: TRBJ1-1
CDR3 DNA: TGTGCCAGCACCCCTCACCGCGGGGCTGAGCAGTTCTTC; CDR3 protein: CASTPHRGAEQFF; clone size: NA; D gene: NA; V gene: TRBV14; CDR3 length: 13; J gene: TRBJ2-1
CDR3 DNA: TGCGCCAGCAGGCCCGGGACTAGTACCTACGAGCAGTACTTC; CDR3 protein: CASRPGTSTYEQYF; clone size: NA; D gene: TRBD2; V gene: TRBV10-2; CDR3 length: 14; J gene: TRBJ2-7
CDR3 DNA: TGTGCCAGCAGTGATGGTGCAGAGCAGTACTTC; CDR3 protein: CASSDGAEQYF; clone size: NA; D gene: NA; V gene: TRBV6-6; CDR3 length: 11; J gene: TRBJ2-7
CDR3 DNA: TGTGCCAGCAGCTTAGCTCCGGATGAAAAACTGTTTTTT; CDR3 protein: CASSLAPDEKLFF; clone size: NA; D gene: NA; V gene: TRBV7-7; CDR3 length: 13; J gene: TRBJ1-4
CDR3 DNA: TGTGCCAGCTCACCCGATATAGGGCCAGCTAACTATGGCTACACCTTC; CDR3 protein: CASSPDIGPANYGYTF; clone size: NA; D gene: NA; V gene: TRBV18; CDR3 length: 16; J gene: TRBJ1-2
CDR3 DNA: TGCGCCAGCGAGACAGGGGCGGGAACCTACGAGCAGTACTTC; CDR3 protein: CASETGAGTYEQYF; clone size: large; D gene: TRBD1; V gene: TRBV5-1; CDR3 length: 14; J gene: TRBJ2-7
CDR3 DNA: TGCAGCGTTGAGGGTGGGTTTGGAGATGAAGCTTTCTTT; CDR3 protein: CSVEGGFGDEAFF; clone size: NA; D gene: NA; V gene: TRBV29-1; CDR3 length: 13; J gene: TRBJ1-1
CDR3 DNA: TGTGCCAGCAGCCGGGGCACGCCCGGCGGGGGCTACACCTTC; CDR3 protein: CASSRGTPGGGYTF; clone size: NA; D gene: NA; V gene: TRBV2; CDR3 length: 14; J gene: TRBJ1-2
CDR3 DNA: TGTGCCAGTAGTACCTGGACTAATGAAAAACTGTTTTTT; CDR3 protein: CASSTWTNEKLFF; clone size: NA; D gene: NA; V gene: TRBV19; CDR3 length: 13; J gene: TRBJ1-4
CDR3 DNA: TGTGCCAGCAGTCCGACAGGGGCTGGAAACACCATATATTTT; CDR3 protein: CASSPTGAGNTIYF; clone size: NA; D gene: TRBD1; V gene: TRBV6-5; CDR3 length: 14; J gene: TRBJ1-3
CDR3 DNA: TGTGCCAGCAGAGCGGGACAAAAAAACATTCAGTACTTC; CDR3 protein: CASRAGQKNIQYF; clone size: NA; D gene: NA; V gene: TRBV6-5; CDR3 length: 13; J gene: TRBJ2-4
CDR3 DNA: TGCAGCGTTGCCGACAGGGGGCTGAACGAGCAGTACTTC; CDR3 protein: CSVADRGLNEQYF; clone size: NA; D gene: TRBD1; V gene: TRBV29-1; CDR3 length: 13; J gene: TRBJ2-7
CDR3 DNA: TGTGCCAGTAGGGAACAGGGATACTACACTGAAGCTTTCTTT; CDR3 protein: CASREQGYYTEAFF; clone size: NA; D gene: NA; V gene: TRBV19; CDR3 length: 14; J gene: TRBJ1-1
CDR3 DNA: TGTGCCAGCAGCCCAAGAACTCACGAGCAGTACTTC; CDR3 protein: CASSPRTHEQYF; clone size: NA; D gene: NA; V gene: TRBV7-2; CDR3 length: 12; J gene: TRBJ2-7
CDR3 DNA: TGTGCCAGCAGCGGGCAGAATGCAGGGCGTGAGCAGTTCTTC; CDR3 protein: CASSGQNAGREQFF; clone size: NA; D gene: NA; V gene: TRBV5-4; CDR3 length: 14; J gene: TRBJ2-1
CDR3 DNA: TGCGCCAGCAGTCAAGCACATACGGCAGCCTCATTAGCCAAAAACATTCAGTACTTC; CDR3 protein: CASSQAHTAASLAKNIQYF; clone size: NA; D gene: NA; V gene: TRBV23-1; CDR3 length: 19; J gene: TRBJ2-4
CDR3 DNA: TGTGCCAGCAGTGACAGTTATTCGAATCAGCCCCAGCATTTT; CDR3 protein: CASSDSYSNQPQHF; clone size: NA; D gene: NA; V gene: TRBV2; CDR3 length: 14; J gene: TRBJ1-5
CDR3 DNA: TGTGCCTGCCGGGAGGACATCGGATATAATTCACCCCTCCACTTT; CDR3 protein: CACREDIGYNSPLHF; clone size: NA; D gene: NA; V gene: TRBV10-3; CDR3 length: 15; J gene: TRBJ1-6
CDR3 DNA: TGTGCCAGCAGCTGGGGACAGGACGACGAGCAGTACTTC; CDR3 protein: CASSWGQDDEQYF; clone size: NA; D gene: TRBD1; V gene: TRBV5-4; CDR3 length: 13; J gene: TRBJ2-7
CDR3 DNA: TGTGCCAGCAGCCCCGCCCGGGACAGGGGGCAAGAGACCCAGTACTTC; CDR3 protein: CASSPARDRGQETQYF; clone size: NA; D gene: TRBD1; V gene: TRBV7-3; CDR3 length: 16; J gene: TRBJ2-5
CDR3 DNA: TGCGCCAGCAGGACAGGGGACACCTTGGGCATGAACACTGAAGCTTTCTTT; CDR3 protein: CASRTGDTLGMNTEAFF; clone size: NA; D gene: TRBD1; V gene: TRBV5-1; CDR3 length: 17; J gene: TRBJ1-1
CDR3 DNA: TGTGCCAGCAGTTTCTTAGACAGGTCAGTCTACGAGCAGTACTTC; CDR3 protein: CASSFLDRSVYEQYF; clone size: few; D gene: NA; V gene: TRBV27; CDR3 length: 15; J gene: TRBJ2-7
CDR3 DNA: TGTGCCAGCAGTTTCACGGGGGCCATGCAGCCCCAGCATTTT; CDR3 protein: CASSFTGAMQPQHF; clone size: few; D gene: NA; V gene: TRBV27; CDR3 length: 14; J gene: TRBJ1-5
CDR3 DNA: TGTGCCAGCAACCAGCCGGGACAGAACTATGGCTACACCTTC; CDR3 protein: CASNQPGQNYGYTF; clone size: NA; D gene: TRBD1; V gene: TRBV7-9; CDR3 length: 14; J gene: TRBJ1-2
CDR3 DNA: TGCGCCAGCAGAACAGGGTCAGAGATGAACACTGAAGCTTTCTTT; CDR3 protein: CASRTGSEMNTEAFF; clone size: NA; D gene: NA; V gene: TRBV10-2; CDR3 length: 15; J gene: TRBJ1-1
CDR3 DNA: TGTGCCAGCAGCTGGGGGACAGCCCGGAACTATGGCTACACCTTC; CDR3 protein: CASSWGTARNYGYTF; clone size: once; D gene: TRBD1; V gene: TRBV7-9; CDR3 length: 15; J gene: TRBJ1-2
CDR3 DNA: TGCAGCGTTGGGTCCAGCTACAATGAGCAGTTCTTC; CDR3 protein: CSVGSSYNEQFF; clone size: NA; D gene: NA; V gene: TRBV29-1; CDR3 length: 12; J gene: TRBJ2-1
CDR3 DNA: TGTGCCAGCAGCCCGCGGGACATACACTACGAGCAGTACTTC; CDR3 protein: CASSPRDIHYEQYF; clone size: few; D gene: NA; V gene: TRBV7-9; CDR3 length: 14; J gene: TRBJ2-7
CDR3 DNA: TGTGCCAGCAGCCCATATCCTAGCGGGGGGCATGAGCAGTACTTC; CDR3 protein: CASSPYPSGGHEQYF; clone size: NA; D gene: TRBD2; V gene: TRBV5-4; CDR3 length: 15; J gene: TRBJ2-7
CDR3 DNA: TGTGCCAGCAGCGTAGAAGGGGCGACAAATCAGCCCCAGCATTTT; CDR3 protein: CASSVEGATNQPQHF; clone size: once; D gene: NA; V gene: TRBV9; CDR3 length: 15; J gene: TRBJ1-5
CDR3 DNA: TGCAGCGTTGAGGGAGGGATCTACTACGAGCAGTACTTC; CDR3 protein: CSVEGGIYYEQYF; clone size: NA; D gene: TRBD2; V gene: TRBV29-1; CDR3 length: 13; J gene: TRBJ2-7
CDR3 DNA: TGTGCCAGCAGTGGACAGCTTAACTATGGCTACACCTTC; CDR3 protein: CASSGQLNYGYTF; clone size: NA; D gene: NA; V gene: TRBV2; CDR3 length: 13; J gene: TRBJ1-2
CDR3 DNA: TGTGCCAGCAGCTTAGGTGCACGTTACGAGCAGTACTTC; CDR3 protein: CASSLGARYEQYF; clone size: few; D gene: NA; V gene: TRBV7-3; CDR3 length: 13; J gene: TRBJ2-7
CDR3 DNA: TGTGCCAGCAGCCCCCTAAACAGGGGGCTGGACACCGGGGAGCTGTTTTTT; CDR3 protein: CASSPLNRGLDTGELFF; clone size: NA; D gene: TRBD1; V gene: TRBV13; CDR3 length: 17; J gene: TRBJ2-2
CDR3 DNA: TGTGCCAGCAGCCAACTTGCAGGGGCCTACAATGAGCAGTTCTTC; CDR3 protein: CASSQLAGAYNEQFF; clone size: NA; D gene: NA; V gene: TRBV7-3; CDR3 length: 15; J gene: TRBJ2-1
CDR3 DNA: TGTGCCAGCAGTTTAGGGGTAGAGGGGTCTGGCTACACCTTC; CDR3 protein: CASSLGVEGSGYTF; clone size: NA; D gene: NA; V gene: TRBV28; CDR3 length: 14; J gene: TRBJ1-2